The sequence of this TCR beta chain was determined in a study of Ad26.COV2.S vaccination and SARS-CoV-2 variants. Broader study findings: Whether participants received vaccine or placebo, their non-spike TCR breadth was similar. The placebo group had lower spike-specific TCR breadth than the vaccine recipients did. Responses of spike-specific T cells (both CD8+ and CD4+) reportedly showed substantial breadth after vaccination.

Generated by immunoSEQ multiplex PCR, the TCRdb table keeps only in-frame clones and is missing some. The sample gives hundreds of thousands of clones, about nine tenths of which show up once; roughly 3.6% is in the top ten. This clone was counted between two and nine times. The antigen is undetermined. CDR1 and CDR2 (germline): SGHTA, FQGNSA. This CDR3 spans 14 amino acids. Trimming took 6 bases from V and 2 from J, leaving 11 bases between them. Treatment in this sample: around 19 received Ad26.COV2.S at low or high dose, single or two shots; roughly five received placebo; per-sample allocation not given. Following the first vaccine or placebo injection, samples were taken on day 63. It was an adult aged 18-55 years in Boston who was the donor.

Sequenced here: peripheral blood, sampled in a trial of Ad26.COV2.S vaccine versus placebo. The source of this sequence is a person between 18 and 65 years old who received the Ad26.COV2.S COVID-19 vaccine or a placebo. The chain couples TRBV7-2 to TRBJ1-5; D is undetermined. CDR3 nucleotides: TGTGCCAGCAGTCGGAACCTGGGCAATCAGCCCCAGCATTTT. Its protein is CASSRNLGNQPQHF.